This passage covers 21 T cell receptor beta chains from one sample sequenced in a study of shared clonotypes between healthy human individuals. The protocol was immunoSEQ multiplex PCR, while the TCRdb copy is restricted to in-frame clones and leaves out a portion. The data show around 1.4 million clones, less than 99% seen once. The source material was naive CD4+ T cells sorted from blood. Specified subset: CD45RA+ positively selected. These receptor sequences come from a man younger than 40 in good health.

The chain has TRBV11-2 and TRBJ2-6, with D perhaps matching TRBD1 or TRBD2 (7 bases each). Deletions cut 4 bases from V and 2 bases from J, with 21 bases between. The CDR3 is 19 amino acids. Germline V gene data show CDR1 as SGHAT and CDR2 as FQNNGV. The CDR3 DNA reads TGTGCCAGCAGCTCCAGGGAGGGGGCGCCGTTTCCTGGGGCCAACGTCCTGACTTTC. This translates into CASSSREGAPFPGANVLTF. Full variable domain (missing parts from reference TRBV11-2 and TRBJ2-6): EAGVAQSPRYKIIEKRQSVAFWCNPISGHATLYWYQQILGQGPKLLIQFQNNGVVDDSQLPKDRFSAERLKGVDSTLKIQPAKLEDSAVYLCASSSREGAPFPGANVLTFGAGSRLTVL.

The V gene is TRBV2, the J gene TRBJ2-7, with 8 bases identical to TRBD2. CDR1 is SNHLY and CDR2 is FYNNEI in the germline V gene. This CDR3 has 12 residues. The V and J ends lost 10 bases and 2 bases, in that order; junction bases with no gene match: 4. The CDR3 protein is CAKGLAPYEQYF. CDR3 in DNA: TGTGCCAAAGGACTAGCCCCCTACGAGCAGTACTTC.

Regarding this clone: Distinct nucleotide sequences in the sample also encode this CDR3. The genes are TRBV7-2 and TRBJ2-1; TRBD1 matches 7 bases. Looked up from germline, CDR1 is SGHTA and CDR2 is FQGNSA. This CDR3 is built from 15 residues. V shed 1 base and J 4 bases; nucleotides not matched to a gene: 4. CDR3 amino acids: CASSLVGDSYNEQFF. CDR3 coding DNA: TGTGCCAGCAGCTTAGTGGGGGACAGTTACAATGAGCAGTTCTTC.

The chain combines TRBV5-8 with TRBJ1-5; D gene unclear. Germline CDR1 SGHTS, CDR2 YDEGEE. The V gene lost 0 bases and the J gene lost 11 bases, with 9 bases spanning the gap. The CDR3 is 12 amino acids. The CDR3 here is CASSLGIRAQHF. The CDR3 DNA is TGTGCCAGCAGCTTGGGAATCAGAGCCCAGCATTTT.

The chain carries TRBV27 and TRBJ2-3; tentatively, D is TRBD2 (5 bases). V was pared by 7 bases and J by 4 bases, with 24 bases between. In germline, CDR1 is MNHEY, CDR2 SMNVEV (reference sequence). This CDR3 has 17 residues. The CDR3 nucleotides are TGTGCCAGCAATCCCCGACTTCGGACTCCTTTTTCAGATACGCAGTATTTT. It translates to CASNPRLRTPFSDTQYF.

This chain links TRBV6-6 with TRBJ1-4, with 7 bases matching TRBD1. V lost 10 bases, J lost 4 bases, and 6 bases stayed unmatched. CDR1 and CDR2 from the germline V gene are MNHNY and SVGAGI (reference sequence). The CDR3 runs to 13 residues. The CDR3 spells CAIQGGGNEKLFF. CDR3 bases: TGTGCCATCCAGGGGGGGGGTAATGAAAAACTGTTTTTT.

This clone is a singleton in its sample. The chain is built from TRBV6-4 and TRBJ2-1; the match to TRBD2 covers 10 bases. CDR3 size: 18 residues. The junction had 14 bases not matched to a gene; V was cut back by 7 bases and J by 2 bases. From germline, CDR1 is MRHNA and CDR2 SNTAGT. The CDR3 sequence is CASTLPLQLAGPYNEQFF. CDR3 DNA: TGTGCCAGCACTCTTCCCTTGCAACTAGCGGGACCCTACAATGAGCAGTTCTTC.

To note about this clone: Other nucleotide sequences from this sample produce the same CDR3. The chain combines TRBV7-2 with TRBJ2-7; TRBD2 is a possible D gene (5 bases). The germline V and J ends were trimmed by 1 base and 2 bases, with 6 bases remaining between them. The CDR3 is 13 amino acids. Germline V lookup: CDR1 SGHTA, CDR2 FQGNSA. The CDR3 region is CASSLVATYEQYF. CDR3 sequence (DNA): TGTGCCAGCAGCTTAGTAGCGACCTACGAGCAGTACTTC.

The J gene is TRBJ1-1, the V gene TRBV5-1; the D is unclear. CDR3 size: 13 residues. The germline CDR1 and CDR2 sequences are SGHRS and YFSETQ. With 1 base removed from V and 0 bases from J, the gap between germline ends came to 4 bases. CDR3 residues: CASSLKLNTEAFF. CDR3 DNA: TGCGCCAGCAGCTTGAAGTTGAACACTGAAGCTTTCTTT.

Turning to this clone: Other DNA sequences from this sample encode an identical CDR3 as well. The chain uses TRBV15 and TRBJ2-3; maybe TRBD2 (6 bases). This CDR3 is built from 15 residues. The germline V and J ends were trimmed by 3 bases and 0 bases, with 10 bases remaining between them. Germline V gene sequence: CDR1 LNHNV, CDR2 YYDKDF (reference sequence). The CDR3 here is CATSSPGESTDTQYF. CDR3 nucleotide sequence: TGTGCCACCAGCAGTCCGGGGGAGAGCACAGATACGCAGTATTTT.

This chain connects TRBV7-2 to TRBJ2-3, with TRBD2 as a possible D gene (6 bases). Per germline, CDR1 SGHTA and CDR2 FQGNSA. Trimming removed 4 bases from V and 3 bases from J, with 17 bases in between. The CDR3 totals 16 residues. As DNA, the CDR3 is TGTGCCAGCAGCTCCCCCCTTAGCGGAGTTACAGATACGCAGTATTTT. Translation gives CASSSPLSGVTDTQYF.

This rearrangement joins TRBV11-2 to TRBJ2-1; 13 bases align to TRBD2. V lost 5 bases, J lost 8 bases, and 9 bases stayed unmatched. This CDR3 region has 16 residues. The V gene's germline CDR1 is SGHAT and CDR2 FQNNGV. The CDR3 bases are TGTGCCAGCAGCCCCCCCGGGACTAGCGGGACCTATGAGCAGTTCTTC. It specifies CASSPPGTSGTYEQFF.

This clone was seen a handful of times. CDR3: CSAPTRAQYF. In nucleotides, the CDR3 is TGCAGTGCGCCAACCAGGGCCCAGTACTTC. The J gene is TRBJ2-5, the V gene TRBV20-1, with D perhaps matching TRBD1 (5 bases). This CDR3 has 10 residues. V dropped 6 bases and J dropped 9 bases, with 11 bases sitting between them. The germline CDR1 and CDR2 sequences are DFQATT and SNEGSKA (reference sequence).

The gene calls are TRBV4-3 and TRBJ1-1, with D unresolved. Germline V CDR1 and CDR2: LGHNA, YSLEER. This CDR3 spans 13 amino acids. Trimming took off 0 bases at V and 11 bases at J, with 13 bases between the two ends. The DNA of the CDR3 is TGCGCCAGCAGCCAAGATACGCGAACGGCCGCTTTCTTT. It codes for CASSQDTRTAAFF.

A note on this clone: In the same sample, other DNA sequences code for this CDR3. The chain is built from TRBV9 and TRBJ2-5; D not certain. This CDR3 is built from 13 residues. The V and J ends lost 0 bases and 4 bases respectively, with 7 bases between them. Germline lookup yields CDR1 SGDLS and CDR2 YYNGEE. The CDR3 sequence: CASSVAVRETQYF. CDR3 in DNA: TGTGCCAGCAGCGTAGCAGTTCGAGAGACCCAGTACTTC.

This chain connects TRBV2 to TRBJ2-1; no firm D call. Germline V gene data show CDR1 as SNHLY and CDR2 as FYNNEI. Trimming stripped 1 base from V and 9 bases from J, with 10 bases between. This CDR3 contains 13 residues. This chain's CDR3 is CASSEEAMSEQFF. In DNA, the CDR3 is TGTGCCAGCAGTGAAGAGGCGATGAGTGAGCAGTTCTTC.

The chain has TRBV10-3 and TRBJ2-7; TRBD1 aligns across 9 bases. Germline-derived CDR1 and CDR2 are ENHRY and SYGVKD. CDR3 length equals 18 residues. Germline trimming cut 3 bases from V and 2 bases from J; bases unmatched to any gene: 14. CDR3 amino acids: CAISDPISGTGLAYEQYF. In nucleotides, the CDR3 is TGTGCCATCAGTGATCCCATTTCCGGGACAGGGCTCGCCTACGAGCAGTACTTC.

The rearrangement links TRBV7-9 to TRBJ1-5, with D unclear. The CDR3 runs to 14 residues. Germline values: CDR1 SEHNR, CDR2 FQNEAQ (reference sequence). V gave up 5 bases and J gave up 2 bases, with 10 bases separating them. CDR3 amino acids: CASSTPGRNQPQHF. DNA for the CDR3: TGTGCCAGCAGCACACCGGGTCGCAATCAGCCCCAGCATTTT.

The rearrangement links TRBV10-3 to TRBJ2-7, with 9 nucleotides matching TRBD1. Unmatched junction bases numbered 6, after V lost 2 bases and J lost 7 bases. The CDR3 totals 14 residues. Germline assignment: CDR1 ENHRY and CDR2 SYGVKD. CDR3 amino acids: CAISEIQGAGEQYF. CDR3 DNA sequence: TGTGCCATCAGTGAGATACAGGGGGCTGGTGAGCAGTACTTC.

The J gene is TRBJ2-7, the V gene TRBV23-1; TRBD1 is a possible D gene (6 bases). TRBV23-1 is an open reading frame, and its role is uncertain. Trimming stripped 6 bases from V and 0 bases from J, with 12 bases between. The CDR3 covers 14 residues. Written as DNA, the CDR3 is TGCGCCAGCAGACCGGGACACGACTCCTACGAGCAGTACTTC. Its protein is CASRPGHDSYEQYF.

V usage is TRBV11-2 and J usage is TRBJ2-3; D is possibly TRBD2 (5 bases). Trimming cost V 0 bases and J 1 base, with 11 bases left between them. Germline lookup yields CDR1 SGHAT and CDR2 FQNNGV. This CDR3 has 16 amino acids. CDR3 loop: CASSLDSRRGTDTQYF. The CDR3 coding sequence is TGTGCCAGCAGCTTAGATTCGAGGCGGGGCACAGATACGCAGTATTTT.